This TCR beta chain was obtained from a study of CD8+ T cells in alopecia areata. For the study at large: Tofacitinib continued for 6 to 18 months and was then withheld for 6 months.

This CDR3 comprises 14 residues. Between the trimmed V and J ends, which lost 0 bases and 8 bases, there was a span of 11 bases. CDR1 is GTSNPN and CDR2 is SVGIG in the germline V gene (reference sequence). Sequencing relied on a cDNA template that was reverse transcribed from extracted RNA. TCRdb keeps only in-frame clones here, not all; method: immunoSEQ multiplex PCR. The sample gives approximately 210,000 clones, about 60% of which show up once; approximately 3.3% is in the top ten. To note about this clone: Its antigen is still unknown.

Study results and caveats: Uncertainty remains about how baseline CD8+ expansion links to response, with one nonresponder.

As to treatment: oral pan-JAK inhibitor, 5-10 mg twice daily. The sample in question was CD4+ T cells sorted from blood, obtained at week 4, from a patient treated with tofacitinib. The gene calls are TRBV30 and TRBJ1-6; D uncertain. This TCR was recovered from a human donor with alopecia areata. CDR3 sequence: CAWSVERYDSPLHF. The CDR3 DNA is TGTGCCTGGAGTGTCGAACGGTACGATTCACCCCTCCACTTT.